This T cell receptor (beta chain) was retrieved from a study of circulating and synovial CD4+ cells in juvenile arthritis. Here immunoSEQ multiplex PCR was the method, and the copy in TCRdb shows in-frame clones only, minus some. Of 25,000 to 35,000 clones listed, around 93% are singletons. Per the germline V gene, CDR1 is MDHEN and CDR2 is SYDVKM. Trimming left V 6 bases short and J 5 bases short, with 19 bases between. CDR3 length: 15 amino acids. The specimen sequenced was CD4+ T cells from blood. This rearrangement joins TRBV28 to TRBJ1-2, with TRBD1 as a possible D gene (5 bases). This TCR was recovered from a human donor with juvenile idiopathic arthritis. Written as DNA, the CDR3 is TGTGCCAGCAGCTTAGGACGGGGACTTTGGTATGGCTACACCTTC. This gives the protein CASSLGRGLWYGYTF.